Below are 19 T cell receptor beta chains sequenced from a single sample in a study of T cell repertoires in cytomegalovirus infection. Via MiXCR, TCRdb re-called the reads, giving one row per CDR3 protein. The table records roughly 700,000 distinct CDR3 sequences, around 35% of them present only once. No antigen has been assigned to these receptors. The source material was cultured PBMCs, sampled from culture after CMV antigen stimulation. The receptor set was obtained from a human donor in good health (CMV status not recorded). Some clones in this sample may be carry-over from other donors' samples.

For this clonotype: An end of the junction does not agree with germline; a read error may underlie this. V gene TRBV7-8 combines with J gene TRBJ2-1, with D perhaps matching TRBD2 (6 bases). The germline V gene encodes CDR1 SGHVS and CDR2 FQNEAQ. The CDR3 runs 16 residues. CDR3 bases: TGTACCAGCAGCCCTAGACTAGTCTTTACTAACAATGAGCAGTTCTTC. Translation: CTSSPRLVFTNNEQFF.

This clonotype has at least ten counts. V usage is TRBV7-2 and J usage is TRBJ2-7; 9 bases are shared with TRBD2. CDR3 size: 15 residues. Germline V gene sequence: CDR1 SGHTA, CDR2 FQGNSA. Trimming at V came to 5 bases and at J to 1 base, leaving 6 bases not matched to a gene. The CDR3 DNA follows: TGTGCCAGCAGCCTCGGACTAGCGCCGTCCTACGAGCAGTACTTC. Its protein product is CASSLGLAPSYEQYF.

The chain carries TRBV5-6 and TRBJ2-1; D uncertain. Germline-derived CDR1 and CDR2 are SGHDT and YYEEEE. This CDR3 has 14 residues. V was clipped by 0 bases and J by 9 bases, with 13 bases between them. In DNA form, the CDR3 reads TGTGCCAGCAGCTTGGATCAAGGATACCGTGAGCAGTTCTTC. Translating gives CASSLDQGYREQFF.

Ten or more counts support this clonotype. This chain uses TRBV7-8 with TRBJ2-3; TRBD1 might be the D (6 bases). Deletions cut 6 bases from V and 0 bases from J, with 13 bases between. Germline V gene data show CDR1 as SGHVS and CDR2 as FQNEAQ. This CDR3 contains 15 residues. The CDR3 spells CASSRRDISTDTQYF. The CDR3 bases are TGTGCCAGCAGTCGACGGGACATTAGCACAGATACGCAGTATTTT.

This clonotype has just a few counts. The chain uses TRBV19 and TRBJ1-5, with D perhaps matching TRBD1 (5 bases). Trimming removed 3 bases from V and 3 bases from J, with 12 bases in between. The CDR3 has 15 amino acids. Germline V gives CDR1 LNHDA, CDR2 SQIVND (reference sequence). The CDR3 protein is CASSIGDRINQPQHF. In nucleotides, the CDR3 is TGTGCCAGTAGTATTGGGGACCGTATCAATCAGCCCCAGCATTTT.

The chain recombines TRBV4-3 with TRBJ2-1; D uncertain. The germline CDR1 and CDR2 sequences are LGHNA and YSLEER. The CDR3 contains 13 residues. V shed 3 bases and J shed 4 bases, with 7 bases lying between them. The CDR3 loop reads CASSQTEYNEQFF. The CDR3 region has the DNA TGCGCCAGCAGCCAGACCGAGTACAATGAGCAGTTCTTC.

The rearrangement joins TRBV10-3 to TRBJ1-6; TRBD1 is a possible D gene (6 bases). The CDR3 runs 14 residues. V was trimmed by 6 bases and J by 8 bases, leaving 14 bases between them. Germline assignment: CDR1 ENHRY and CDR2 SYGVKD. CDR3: CAIRTGGTDSPLHF. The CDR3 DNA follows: TGTGCCATCAGGACAGGCGGTACGGATTCACCCCTCCACTTT.

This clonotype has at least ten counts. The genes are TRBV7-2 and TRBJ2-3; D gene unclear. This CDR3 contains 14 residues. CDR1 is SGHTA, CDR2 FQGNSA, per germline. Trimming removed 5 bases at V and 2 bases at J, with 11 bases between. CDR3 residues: CASSLDTTTDTQYF. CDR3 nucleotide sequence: TGTGCCAGCAGCCTCGACACCACCACAGATACGCAGTATTTT.

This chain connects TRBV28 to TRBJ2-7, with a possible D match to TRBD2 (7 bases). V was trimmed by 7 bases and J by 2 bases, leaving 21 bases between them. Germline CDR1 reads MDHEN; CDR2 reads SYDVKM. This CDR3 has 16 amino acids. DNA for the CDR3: TGTGCCAGCATCCCCCGAGGGGGGGGGGAGCCCTACGAGCAGTACTTC. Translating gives CASIPRGGGEPYEQYF.

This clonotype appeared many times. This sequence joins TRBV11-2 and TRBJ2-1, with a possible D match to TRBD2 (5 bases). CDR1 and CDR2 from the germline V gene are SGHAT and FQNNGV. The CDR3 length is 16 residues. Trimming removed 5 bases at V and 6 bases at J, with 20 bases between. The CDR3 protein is CASSTLLGRIRNEQFF. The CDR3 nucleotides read TGTGCCAGCAGCACCTTACTAGGCCGGATTCGCAATGAGCAGTTCTTC. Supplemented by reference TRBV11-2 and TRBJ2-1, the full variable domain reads EAGVAQSPRYKIIEKRQSVAFWCNPISGHATLYWYQQILGQGPKLLIQFQNNGVVDDSQLPKDRFSAERLKGVDSTLKIQPAKLEDSAVYLCASSTLLGRIRNEQFFGPGTRLTVL.

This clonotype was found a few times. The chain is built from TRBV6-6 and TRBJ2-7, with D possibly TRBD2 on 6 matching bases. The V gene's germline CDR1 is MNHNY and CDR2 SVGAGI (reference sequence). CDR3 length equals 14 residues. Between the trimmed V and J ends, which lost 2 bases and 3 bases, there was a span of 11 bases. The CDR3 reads CASSYNSGFYEQYF. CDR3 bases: TGTGCCAGCAGTTACAACAGCGGGTTCTACGAGCAGTACTTC.

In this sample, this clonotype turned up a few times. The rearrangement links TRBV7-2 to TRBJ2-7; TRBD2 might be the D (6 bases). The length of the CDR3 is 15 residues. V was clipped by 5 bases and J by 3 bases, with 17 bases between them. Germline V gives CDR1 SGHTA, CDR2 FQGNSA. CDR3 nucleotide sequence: TGTGCCAGCAGCCCCCGGTGGGGTAGCGGCTACGAGCAGTACTTC. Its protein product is CASSPRWGSGYEQYF.

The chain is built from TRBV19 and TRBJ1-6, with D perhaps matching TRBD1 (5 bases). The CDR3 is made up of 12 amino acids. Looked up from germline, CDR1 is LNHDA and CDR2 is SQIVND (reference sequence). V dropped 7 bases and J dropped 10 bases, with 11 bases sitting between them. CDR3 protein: CASNAGISPLHF. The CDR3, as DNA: TGTGCCAGTAATGCAGGGATATCACCCCTCCACTTT.

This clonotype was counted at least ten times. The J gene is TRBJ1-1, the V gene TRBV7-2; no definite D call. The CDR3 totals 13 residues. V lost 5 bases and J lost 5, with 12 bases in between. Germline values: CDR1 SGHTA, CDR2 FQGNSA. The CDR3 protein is CASSSGLGTEAFF. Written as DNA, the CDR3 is TGTGCCAGCAGCAGTGGACTGGGGACTGAAGCTTTCTTT.

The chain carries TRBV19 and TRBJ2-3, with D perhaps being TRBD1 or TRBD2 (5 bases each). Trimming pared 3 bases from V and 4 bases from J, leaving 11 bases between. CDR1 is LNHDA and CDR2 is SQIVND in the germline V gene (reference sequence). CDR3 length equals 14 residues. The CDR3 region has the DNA TGTGCCAGTAGTATGATGGGGACGGCAGATACGCAGTATTTT. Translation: CASSMMGTADTQYF.

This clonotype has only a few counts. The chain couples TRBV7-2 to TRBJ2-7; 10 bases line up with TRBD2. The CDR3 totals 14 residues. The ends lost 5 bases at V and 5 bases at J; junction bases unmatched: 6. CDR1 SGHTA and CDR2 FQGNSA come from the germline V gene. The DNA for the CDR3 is TGTGCCAGCAGCGCTGGAGCGGGAGGGGACGAGCAGTACTTC. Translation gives CASSAGAGGDEQYF.

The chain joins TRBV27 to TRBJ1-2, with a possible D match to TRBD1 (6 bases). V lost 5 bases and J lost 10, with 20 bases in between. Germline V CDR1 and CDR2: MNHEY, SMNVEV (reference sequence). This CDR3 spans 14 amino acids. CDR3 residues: CASSPRVRQGYYTF. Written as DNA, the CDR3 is TGTGCCAGCAGTCCCCGGGTCAGGCAGGGGTACTACACCTTC.

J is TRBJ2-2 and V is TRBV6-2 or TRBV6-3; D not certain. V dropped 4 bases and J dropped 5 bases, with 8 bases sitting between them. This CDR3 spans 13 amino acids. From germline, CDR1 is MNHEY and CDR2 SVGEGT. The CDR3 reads CASSWWTTGELFF. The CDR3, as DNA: TGTGCCAGCAGTTGGTGGACGACCGGGGAGCTGTTTTTT.

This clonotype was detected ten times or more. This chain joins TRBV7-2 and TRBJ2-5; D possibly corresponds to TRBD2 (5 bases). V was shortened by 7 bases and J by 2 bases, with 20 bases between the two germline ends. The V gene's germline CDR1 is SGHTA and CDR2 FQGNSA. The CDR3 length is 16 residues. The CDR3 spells CASTSVSGNTQETQYF. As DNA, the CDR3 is TGTGCCAGCACCAGCGTCAGCGGAAACACTCAAGAGACCCAGTACTTC.